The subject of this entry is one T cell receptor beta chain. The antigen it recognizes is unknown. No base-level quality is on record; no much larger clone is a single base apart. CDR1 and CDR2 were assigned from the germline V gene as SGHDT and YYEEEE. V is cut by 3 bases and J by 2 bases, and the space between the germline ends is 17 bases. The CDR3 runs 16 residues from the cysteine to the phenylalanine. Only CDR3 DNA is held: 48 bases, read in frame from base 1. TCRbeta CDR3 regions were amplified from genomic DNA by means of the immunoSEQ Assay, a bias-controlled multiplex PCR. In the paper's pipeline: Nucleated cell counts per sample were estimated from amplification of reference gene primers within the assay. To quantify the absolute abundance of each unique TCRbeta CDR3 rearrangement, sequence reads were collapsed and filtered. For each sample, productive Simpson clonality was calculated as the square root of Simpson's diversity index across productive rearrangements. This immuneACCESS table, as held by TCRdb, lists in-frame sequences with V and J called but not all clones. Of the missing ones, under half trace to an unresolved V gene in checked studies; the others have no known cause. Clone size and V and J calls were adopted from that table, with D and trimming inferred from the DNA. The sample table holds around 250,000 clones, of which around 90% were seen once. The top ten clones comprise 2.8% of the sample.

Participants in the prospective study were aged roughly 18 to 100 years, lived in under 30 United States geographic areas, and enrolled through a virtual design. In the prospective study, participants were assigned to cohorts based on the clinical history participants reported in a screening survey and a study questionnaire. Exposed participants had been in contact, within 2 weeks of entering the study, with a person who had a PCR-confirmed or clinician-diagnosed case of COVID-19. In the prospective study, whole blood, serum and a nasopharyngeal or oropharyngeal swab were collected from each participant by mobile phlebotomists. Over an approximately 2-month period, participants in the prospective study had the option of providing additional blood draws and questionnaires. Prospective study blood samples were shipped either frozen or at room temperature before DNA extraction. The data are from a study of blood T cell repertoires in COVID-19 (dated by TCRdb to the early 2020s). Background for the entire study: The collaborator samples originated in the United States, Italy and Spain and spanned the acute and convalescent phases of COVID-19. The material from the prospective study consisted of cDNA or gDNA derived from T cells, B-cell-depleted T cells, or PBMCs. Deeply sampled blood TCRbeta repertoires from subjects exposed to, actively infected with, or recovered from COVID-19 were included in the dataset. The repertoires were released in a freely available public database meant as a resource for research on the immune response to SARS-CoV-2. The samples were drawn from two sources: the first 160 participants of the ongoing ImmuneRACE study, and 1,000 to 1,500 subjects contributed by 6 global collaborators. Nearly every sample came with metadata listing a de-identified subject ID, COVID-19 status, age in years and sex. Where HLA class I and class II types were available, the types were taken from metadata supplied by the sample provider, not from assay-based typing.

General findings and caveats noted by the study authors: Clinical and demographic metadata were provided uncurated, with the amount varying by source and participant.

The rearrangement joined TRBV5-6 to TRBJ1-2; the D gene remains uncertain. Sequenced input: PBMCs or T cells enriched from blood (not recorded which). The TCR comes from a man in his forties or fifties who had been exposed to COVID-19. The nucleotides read TGTGCCAGCAGCTGGGCCGAGAAGAATGAAAACTATGGCTACACCTTC. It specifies CASSWAEKNENYGYTF.